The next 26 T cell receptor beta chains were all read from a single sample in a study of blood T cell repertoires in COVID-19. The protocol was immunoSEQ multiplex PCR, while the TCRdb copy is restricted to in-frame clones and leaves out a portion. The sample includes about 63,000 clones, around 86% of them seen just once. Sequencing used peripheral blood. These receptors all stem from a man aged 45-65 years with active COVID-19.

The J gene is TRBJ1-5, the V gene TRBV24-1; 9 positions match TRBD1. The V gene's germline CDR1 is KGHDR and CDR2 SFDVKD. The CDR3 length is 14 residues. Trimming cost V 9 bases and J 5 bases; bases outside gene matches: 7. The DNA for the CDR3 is TGTGCCACCCGAAGGACAGGGGACTATCAGCCCCAGCATTTT. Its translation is CATRRTGDYQPQHF.

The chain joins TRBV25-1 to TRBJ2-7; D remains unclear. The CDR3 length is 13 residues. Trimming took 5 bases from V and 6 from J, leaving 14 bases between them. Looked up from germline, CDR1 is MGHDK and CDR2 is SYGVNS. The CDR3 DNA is TGTGCCAGCAGTCCATCATTTCCCGGCGAGCAGTACTTC. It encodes CASSPSFPGEQYF.

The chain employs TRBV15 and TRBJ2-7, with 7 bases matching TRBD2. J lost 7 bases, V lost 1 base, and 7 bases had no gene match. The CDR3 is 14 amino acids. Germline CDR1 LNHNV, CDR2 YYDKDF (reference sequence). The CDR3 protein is CATSRVGGMGEQYF. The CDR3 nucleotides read TGTGCCACCAGCAGAGTCGGGGGGATGGGAGAGCAGTACTTC.

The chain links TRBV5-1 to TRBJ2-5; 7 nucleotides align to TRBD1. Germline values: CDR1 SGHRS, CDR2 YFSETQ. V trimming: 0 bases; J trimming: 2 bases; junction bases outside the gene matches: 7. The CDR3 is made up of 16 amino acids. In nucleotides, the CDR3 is TGCGCCAGCAGCTTGGCTTTGACAGGGCCACAAGAGACCCAGTACTTC. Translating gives CASSLALTGPQETQYF.

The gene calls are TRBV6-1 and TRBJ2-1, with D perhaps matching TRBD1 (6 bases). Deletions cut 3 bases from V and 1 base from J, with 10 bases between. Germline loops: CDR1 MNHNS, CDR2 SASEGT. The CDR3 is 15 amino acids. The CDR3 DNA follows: TGTGCCAGCAGTGAGGCAGGGGAGTCCTACAATGAGCAGTTCTTC. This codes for CASSEAGESYNEQFF.

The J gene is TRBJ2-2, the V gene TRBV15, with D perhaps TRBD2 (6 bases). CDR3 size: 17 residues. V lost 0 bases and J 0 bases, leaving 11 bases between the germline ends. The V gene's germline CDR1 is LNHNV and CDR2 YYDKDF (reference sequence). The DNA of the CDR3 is TGTGCCACCAGCAGAGACAGTGCGGGAACGAACACCGGGGAGCTGTTTTTT. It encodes CATSRDSAGTNTGELFF.

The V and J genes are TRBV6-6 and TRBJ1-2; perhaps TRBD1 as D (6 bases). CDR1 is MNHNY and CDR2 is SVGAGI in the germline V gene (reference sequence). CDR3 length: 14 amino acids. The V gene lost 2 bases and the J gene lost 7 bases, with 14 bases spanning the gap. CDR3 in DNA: TGTGCCAGCAGTTACCTAGGACAGTCTTTTGGCTACACCTTC. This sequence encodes CASSYLGQSFGYTF.

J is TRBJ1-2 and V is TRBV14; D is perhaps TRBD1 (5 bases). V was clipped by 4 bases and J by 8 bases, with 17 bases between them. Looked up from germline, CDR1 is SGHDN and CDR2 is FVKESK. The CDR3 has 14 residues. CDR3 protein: CASSRTRTLGGYTF. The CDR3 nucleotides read TGTGCCAGCAGCCGGACACGGACCTTGGGGGGCTACACCTTC. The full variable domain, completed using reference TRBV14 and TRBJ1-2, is EAGVTQFPSHSVIEKGQTVTLRCDPISGHDNLYWYRRVMGKEIKFLLHFVKESKQDESGMPNNRFLAERTGGTYSTLKVQPAELEDSGVYFCASSRTRTLGGYTFGSGTRLTVV.

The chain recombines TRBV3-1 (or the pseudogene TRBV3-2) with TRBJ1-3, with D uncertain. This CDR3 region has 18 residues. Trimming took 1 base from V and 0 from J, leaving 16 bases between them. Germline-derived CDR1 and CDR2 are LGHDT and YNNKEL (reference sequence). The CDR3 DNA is TGTGCCAGCAGCCAAGTAAGGTGTGGGGAGTTCTCTGGAAACACCATATATTTT. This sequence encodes CASSQVRCGEFSGNTIYF.

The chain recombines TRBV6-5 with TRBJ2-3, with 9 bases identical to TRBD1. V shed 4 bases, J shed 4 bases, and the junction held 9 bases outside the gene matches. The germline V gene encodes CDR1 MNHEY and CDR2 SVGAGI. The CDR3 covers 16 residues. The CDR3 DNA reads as TGTGCCAGCAGTTCTTTGAGGACAGGGGAAGCAGATACGCAGTATTTT. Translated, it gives CASSSLRTGEADTQYF.

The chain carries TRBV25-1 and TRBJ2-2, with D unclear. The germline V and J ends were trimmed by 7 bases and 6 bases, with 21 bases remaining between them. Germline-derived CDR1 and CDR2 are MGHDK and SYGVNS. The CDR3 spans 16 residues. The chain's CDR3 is CASILTAPRFPGELFF. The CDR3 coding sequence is TGTGCCAGCATCTTAACTGCGCCAAGATTCCCCGGGGAGCTGTTTTTT.

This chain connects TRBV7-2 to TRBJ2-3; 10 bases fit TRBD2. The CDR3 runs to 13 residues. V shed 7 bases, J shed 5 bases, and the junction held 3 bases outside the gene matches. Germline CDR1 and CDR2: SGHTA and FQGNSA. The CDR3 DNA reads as TGTGCCAGCATGGGACTAGCGAGAGATACGCAGTATTTT. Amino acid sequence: CASMGLARDTQYF.

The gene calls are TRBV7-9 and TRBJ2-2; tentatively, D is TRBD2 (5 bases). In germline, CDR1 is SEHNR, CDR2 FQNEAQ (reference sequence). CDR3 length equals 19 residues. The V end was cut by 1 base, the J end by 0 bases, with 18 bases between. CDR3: CASSLDTGFMGTNTGELFF. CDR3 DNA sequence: TGTGCCAGCAGCTTAGACACGGGGTTTATGGGTACGAACACCGGGGAGCTGTTTTTT.

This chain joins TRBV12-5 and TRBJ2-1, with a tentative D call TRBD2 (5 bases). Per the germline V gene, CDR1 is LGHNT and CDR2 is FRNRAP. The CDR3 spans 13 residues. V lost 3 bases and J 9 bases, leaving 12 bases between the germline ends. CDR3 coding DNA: TGTGCTAGTGGTTTCGCGACGGAGGCTGAGCAGTTCTTC. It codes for CASGFATEAEQFF. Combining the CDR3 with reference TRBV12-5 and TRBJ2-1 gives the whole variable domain DARVTQTPRHKVTEMGQEVTMRCQPILGHNTVFWYRQTMMQGLELLAYFRNRAPLDDSGMPKDRFSAEMPDATLATLKIQPSEPRDSAVYFCASGFATEAEQFFGPGTRLTVL.

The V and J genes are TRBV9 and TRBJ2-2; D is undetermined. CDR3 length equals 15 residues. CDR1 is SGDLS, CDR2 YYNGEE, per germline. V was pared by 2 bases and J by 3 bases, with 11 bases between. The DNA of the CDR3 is TGTGCCAGCAGCGTGGTCAGTCGGGACACCGGGGAGCTGTTTTTT. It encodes CASSVVSRDTGELFF.

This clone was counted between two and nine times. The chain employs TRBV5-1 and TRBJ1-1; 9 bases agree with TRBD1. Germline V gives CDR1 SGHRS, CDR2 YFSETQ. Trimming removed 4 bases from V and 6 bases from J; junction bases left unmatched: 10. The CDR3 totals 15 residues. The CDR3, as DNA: TGCGCCAGCAGCCTGTTGGACAGGGGAGGAGCTGAAGCTTTCTTT. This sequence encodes CASSLLDRGGAEAFF.

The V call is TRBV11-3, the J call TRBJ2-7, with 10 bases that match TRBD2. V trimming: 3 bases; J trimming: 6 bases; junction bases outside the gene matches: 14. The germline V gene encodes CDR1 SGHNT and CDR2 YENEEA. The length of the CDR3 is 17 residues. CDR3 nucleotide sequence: TGTGCCAGCAGCTTGTTTGGGTTGGCTAGCGGGAGCAGCGAGCAGTACTTC. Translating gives CASSLFGLASGSSEQYF.

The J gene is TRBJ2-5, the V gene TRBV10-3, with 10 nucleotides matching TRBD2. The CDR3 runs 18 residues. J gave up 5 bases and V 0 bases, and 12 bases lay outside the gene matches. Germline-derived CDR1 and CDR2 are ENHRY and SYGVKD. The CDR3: CAISESSGRALTDETQYF. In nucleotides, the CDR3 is TGTGCCATCAGTGAGTCGAGCGGGAGGGCCTTAACTGACGAGACCCAGTACTTC.

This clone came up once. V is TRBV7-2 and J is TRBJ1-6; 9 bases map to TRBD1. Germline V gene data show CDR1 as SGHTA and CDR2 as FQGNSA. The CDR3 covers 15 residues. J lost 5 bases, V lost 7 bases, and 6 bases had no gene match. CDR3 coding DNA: TGTGCCAGCACCCCCGGGACAGGGAATAATTCACCCCTCCACTTT. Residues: CASTPGTGNNSPLHF.

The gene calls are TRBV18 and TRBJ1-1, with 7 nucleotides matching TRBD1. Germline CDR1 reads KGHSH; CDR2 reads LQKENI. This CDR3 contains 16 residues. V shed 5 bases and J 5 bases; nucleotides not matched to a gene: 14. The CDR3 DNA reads TGTGCCAGCTCAGAAATATCACAGGGGCGAGGTACTGAAGCTTTCTTT. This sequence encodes CASSEISQGRGTEAFF. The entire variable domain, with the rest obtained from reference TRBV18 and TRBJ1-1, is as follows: NAGVMQNPRHLVRRRGQEARLRCSPMKGHSHVYWYRQLPEEGLKFMVYLQKENIIDESGMPKERFSAEFPKEGPSILRIQQVVRGDSAAYFCASSEISQGRGTEAFFGQGTRLTVV.

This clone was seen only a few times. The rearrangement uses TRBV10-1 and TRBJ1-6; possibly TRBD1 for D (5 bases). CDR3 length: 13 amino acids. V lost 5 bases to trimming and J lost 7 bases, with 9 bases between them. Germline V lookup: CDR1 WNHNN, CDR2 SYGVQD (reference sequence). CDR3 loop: CASSYNRNSPLHF. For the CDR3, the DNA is TGCGCCAGCAGTTACAACAGGAATTCACCCCTCCACTTT.

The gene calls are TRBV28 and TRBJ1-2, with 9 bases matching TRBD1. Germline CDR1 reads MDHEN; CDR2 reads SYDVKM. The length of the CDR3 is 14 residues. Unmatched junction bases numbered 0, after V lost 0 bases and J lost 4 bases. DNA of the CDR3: TGTGCCAGCAGTTTATGGGACAGGGGCTATGGCTACACCTTC. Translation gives CASSLWDRGYGYTF.

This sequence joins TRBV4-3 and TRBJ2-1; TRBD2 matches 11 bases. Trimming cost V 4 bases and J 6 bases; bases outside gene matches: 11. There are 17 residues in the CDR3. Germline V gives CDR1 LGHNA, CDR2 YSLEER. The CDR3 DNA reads TGCGCCAGCAGCCCCGGACTAGCGGGTTCCTTCGCCAATGAGCAGTTCTTC. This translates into CASSPGLAGSFANEQFF.

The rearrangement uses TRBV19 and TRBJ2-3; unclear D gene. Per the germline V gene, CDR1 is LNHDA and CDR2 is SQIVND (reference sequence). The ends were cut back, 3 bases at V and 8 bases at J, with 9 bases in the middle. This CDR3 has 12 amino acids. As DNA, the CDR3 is TGTGCCAGTAGTATTGAGTCGGGTACGCAGTATTTT. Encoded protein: CASSIESGTQYF.

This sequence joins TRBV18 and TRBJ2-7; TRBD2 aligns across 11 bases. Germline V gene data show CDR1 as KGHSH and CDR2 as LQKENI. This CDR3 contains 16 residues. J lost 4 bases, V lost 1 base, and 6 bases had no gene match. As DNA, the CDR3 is TGTGCCAGCTCACCACAAGGAACTAGCGGGAGTTACGAGCAGTACTTC. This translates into CASSPQGTSGSYEQYF.

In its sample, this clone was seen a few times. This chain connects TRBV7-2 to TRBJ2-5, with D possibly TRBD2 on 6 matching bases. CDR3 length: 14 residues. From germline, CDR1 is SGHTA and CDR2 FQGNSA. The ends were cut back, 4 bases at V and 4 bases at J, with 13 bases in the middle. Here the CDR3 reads CASSYLEGRETQYF. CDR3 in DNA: TGTGCCAGCAGCTATCTGGAGGGAAGAGAGACCCAGTACTTC.